This entry features one T cell receptor (beta chain) sequence. The antigen is unknown. Germline CDR1 reads WNHNN; CDR2 reads SYGVQD (reference sequence). The CDR3 loop spans 16 amino acids. The germline V and J ends were trimmed by 3 bases and 0 bases, with 14 bases remaining between them. This sample was included in a study of brain metastases from non-small cell lung cancer. General study findings and limits: Brain metastases had lower T-cell infiltration than primary tumors. Brain metastases shared most TCR repertoire with primaries, with sparse T cells. T-cell clones appeared expanded in approximately 60% of brain metastases relative to matched primary tumors.

The table came from immunoSEQ multiplex PCR; TCRdb's copy has only in-frame clones and leaves some out. The repertoire holds about 6,000 clones, with about four fifths as singletons. The specimen was primary lung tumor tissue. This TCR was recovered from a donor at least 40 years old with non-small cell lung cancer. This chain links TRBV10-1 with TRBJ1-1, with a weak D call TRBD1 (5 bases). CDR3 sequence reads: CASSEDEGAVNTEAFF. The CDR3 DNA sequence: TGCGCCAGCAGTGAAGACGAAGGGGCGGTGAACACTGAAGCTTTCTTT.